This T cell receptor (beta chain) appears in the sequencing data of a study of T cell repertoires in cytomegalovirus infection. Study overall: Researchers turned to recently identified HLA-C-restricted CMV epitopes as well as well-studied HLA-B-restricted ones. Both CMV infection and a matching HLA type were indicated by public TCR beta signatures. Study-level points and caveats: Clonotypes of TCR beta that were HLA-C-restricted and CMV-specific dominated the ex vivo response. Cumulative public TCR beta family frequency identified CMV carriers with the relevant HLA.

This clonotype has ten or more counts. Antigen unknown. In TCRdb, the reads were re-called with MiXCR into one record per CDR3 protein. The sample lists 310,000 or so distinct CDR3 sequences; around 25% were seen once. This specimen consisted of cultured PBMCs, obtained from culture after CMV antigen stimulation. This TCR derives from a human donor in good health (CMV status not recorded). Some clones in this sample may be carry-over from other donors' samples.

The CDR3 protein is CASKKGVRPEETQYF. The DNA of the CDR3 is TGTGCCAGCAAGAAGGGGGTCCGTCCTGAAGAGACCCAGTACTTC. The chain recombines TRBV6-1 with TRBJ2-5; D may be TRBD1 (6 bases). CDR1 MNHNS and CDR2 SASEGT come from the germline V gene. Trimming stripped 7 bases from V and 3 bases from J, with 18 bases between. CDR3 length: 15 amino acids.